Listed here are 32 T cell receptor beta chains from one sample, sequenced in a study of blood T cell repertoires in COVID-19. Measured with immunoSEQ multiplex PCR; TCRdb has only the in-frame clones, and not every one. The table lists about 14,000 clones, 80% to 85% of them singletons, with approximately 22% in the top ten. The source material was peripheral blood. These receptors came from an elderly man with active or convalescent COVID-19.

The V and J genes are TRBV6-5 and TRBJ2-5; 11 nucleotides align to TRBD2. The CDR3 extends over 14 amino acids. V shed 10 bases, J shed 4 bases, and the junction held 8 bases outside the gene matches. Germline-derived CDR1 and CDR2 are MNHEY and SVGAGI. CDR3 sequence: CATSFSGGAETQYF. Here the CDR3 DNA reads TGTGCCACTAGCTTTAGCGGGGGGGCAGAGACCCAGTACTTC.

The V gene is TRBV10-2, the J gene TRBJ1-5; unclear D gene. Germline CDR1 WSHSY, CDR2 SAAADI. CDR3 length: 13 residues. V lost 6 bases to trimming and J lost 4 bases, with 10 bases between them. The CDR3 nucleotides are TGCGCCAGCAGGGCAGGCTTAAATCAGCCCCAGCATTTT. It codes for CASRAGLNQPQHF.

The genes are TRBV11-2 and TRBJ1-6, with D maybe TRBD1 (6 bases). Trimming pared 1 base from V and 6 bases from J, leaving 13 bases between. Germline loops: CDR1 SGHAT, CDR2 FQNNGV. The CDR3 runs 16 residues. The DNA for the CDR3 is TGTGCCAGCAGCTTAGGGGCGACAGGCTCTAATTCACCCCTCCACTTT. Encoded protein: CASSLGATGSNSPLHF.

The DNA of the CDR3 is TGTGCCAGCAGAACAGGGGTGAACACTGAAGCTTTCTTT. Its protein product is CASRTGVNTEAFF. The chain combines TRBV18 with TRBJ1-1, with 7 bases matching TRBD1. Germline V lookup: CDR1 KGHSH, CDR2 LQKENI. V was clipped by 8 bases and J by 0 bases; unmatched bases: 3. The CDR3 is made up of 13 amino acids.

J is TRBJ2-3 and V is TRBV28; D is perhaps TRBD2 (6 bases). CDR1 MDHEN and CDR2 SYDVKM come from the germline V gene. This CDR3 spans 14 amino acids. Trimming took 5 bases from V and 5 from J, leaving 14 bases between them. The CDR3 sequence is CASSPAGSEDTQYF. The CDR3 region has the DNA TGTGCCAGCAGTCCGGCGGGGTCGGAAGATACGCAGTATTTT.

The J gene is TRBJ2-2, the V gene TRBV5-4; D is unclear. Trimming took off 4 bases at V and 0 bases at J, with 4 bases between the two ends. The CDR3 extends over 13 amino acids. Germline CDR1 SGHNT, CDR2 YYREEE (reference sequence). The CDR3 DNA follows: TGTGCCAGCAGCATCACGAACACCGGGGAGCTGTTTTTT. Encoded protein: CASSITNTGELFF.

V is TRBV18 and J is TRBJ2-5; tentative D call: TRBD2 (6 bases). Trimming shortened V by 3 bases and J by 5 bases, and 13 bases separated the two germline ends. Germline CDR1 KGHSH, CDR2 LQKENI. The CDR3 contains 14 residues. The CDR3 is CASSPQTSPETQYF. In nucleotides, the CDR3 is TGTGCCAGCTCACCGCAAACTAGCCCCGAGACCCAGTACTTC.

The chain employs TRBV7-8 and TRBJ2-1, with 15 bases identical to TRBD2. V lost 1 base and J lost 8; bases outside the gene matches: 3. This CDR3 region has 16 residues. Germline lookup yields CDR1 SGHVS and CDR2 FQNEAQ. The CDR3 bases are TGTGCCAGCAGCTTAGAGGGACTAGCGGGGGGCTATGAGCAGTTCTTC. It encodes CASSLEGLAGGYEQFF.

The chain joins TRBV10-1 to TRBJ2-2; 11 bases match TRBD1. V shed 6 bases, J shed 6 bases, and the junction held 3 bases outside the gene matches. CDR1 and CDR2 from the germline V gene are WNHNN and SYGVQD (reference sequence). This CDR3 region has 14 residues. CDR3 amino acids: CASRPGQGAGELFF. CDR3 DNA sequence: TGCGCCAGCAGGCCGGGACAGGGGGCCGGGGAGCTGTTTTTT.

The chain joins TRBV5-4 to TRBJ2-1, with 11 bases aligning to TRBD2. Trimming cost V 0 bases and J 8 bases; bases outside gene matches: 4. Germline V gene lookup returns CDR1 SGHNT and CDR2 YYREEE (reference sequence). This CDR3 region has 15 residues. Here the CDR3 reads CASSLVLAGEDEQFF. The CDR3 region has the DNA TGTGCCAGCAGCTTGGTACTAGCGGGGGAAGATGAGCAGTTCTTC.

This chain uses TRBV3-1 (or the pseudogene TRBV3-2) with TRBJ1-5, with TRBD1 matching 10 bases. There are 17 residues in the CDR3. Germline-derived CDR1 and CDR2 are LGHDT and YNNKEL (reference sequence). Trimming removed 4 bases from V and 3 bases from J; junction bases left unmatched: 9. CDR3 coding DNA: TGTGCCAGCAGCCCTGGGACAGGGGAGGGCTACAATCAGCCCCAGCATTTT. This sequence encodes CASSPGTGEGYNQPQHF.

The rearrangement links TRBV5-5 to TRBJ2-7; 7 bases agree with TRBD1. CDR3 length: 14 amino acids. Germline CDR1 is SGHKS and CDR2 is YYEKEE (reference sequence). V gave up 2 bases and J gave up 3 bases; unmatched junction bases: 5. CDR3 protein: CASSFRDSHYEQYF. DNA for the CDR3: TGTGCCAGCAGCTTCCGGGACAGCCACTACGAGCAGTACTTC. The entire variable domain, with the rest obtained from reference TRBV5-5 and TRBJ2-7, is as follows: DAGVTQSPTHLIKTRGQQVTLRCSPISGHKSVSWYQQVLGQGPQFIFQYYEKEERGRGNFPDRFSARQFPNYSSELNVNALLLGDSALYLCASSFRDSHYEQYFGPGTRLTVT.

The chain uses TRBV6-2 or TRBV6-3 and TRBJ1-4; D is unresolved. Trimming took off 5 bases at V and 5 bases at J, with 3 bases between the two ends. This CDR3 has 11 amino acids. Germline V gene data show CDR1 as MNHEY and CDR2 as SVGEGT. The CDR3: CASSQNEKLFF. The CDR3 DNA reads as TGTGCCAGCAGTCAGAATGAAAAACTGTTTTTT.

The rearrangement uses TRBV10-3 and TRBJ1-5; D remains unclear. CDR3 length: 14 residues. V was shortened by 3 bases and J by 2 bases, with 8 bases between the two germline ends. CDR1 and CDR2 (germline): ENHRY, SYGVKD. CDR3 sequence (DNA): TGTGCCATCAGTGATGACGGGGGCAATCAGCCCCAGCATTTT. Translated, it gives CAISDDGGNQPQHF.

V and J are TRBV12-3 or TRBV12-4 and TRBJ1-5; TRBD1 is a possible D gene (6 bases). The CDR3 is 13 residues long. The ends were cut back, 3 bases at V and 9 bases at J, with 12 bases in the middle. Written as DNA, the CDR3 is TGTGCCAGCAGTTTTGGGGGGGCGCGGCCCCAGCATTTT. This translates into CASSFGGARPQHF.

The chain recombines TRBV3-1 (or the pseudogene TRBV3-2) with TRBJ1-1; TRBD1 might be the D (6 bases). Per germline, CDR1 LGHDT and CDR2 YNNKEL (reference sequence). This CDR3 region has 13 residues. V lost 4 bases to trimming and J lost 5 bases, with 11 bases between them. CDR3 sequence reads: CASSLGGETEAFF. The CDR3 DNA reads as TGTGCCAGCAGCCTAGGGGGGGAAACTGAAGCTTTCTTT.

CDR3 protein: CASSGRQGAQEQYF. The CDR3 bases are TGTGCCAGCAGTGGCCGACAGGGGGCTCAAGAGCAGTACTTC. V and J are TRBV6-6 and TRBJ2-7, with 10 bases aligning to TRBD1. The CDR3 runs to 14 residues. The V gene's germline CDR1 is MNHNY and CDR2 SVGAGI (reference sequence). V was clipped by 5 bases and J by 7 bases; unmatched bases: 8.

This sequence joins TRBV4-1 and TRBJ2-2, with TRBD2 matching 9 bases. Per the germline V gene, CDR1 is MGHRA and CDR2 is YSYEKL. V was pared by 0 bases and J by 4 bases, with 12 bases of the junction left unmatched. CDR3 length: 19 amino acids. The CDR3 coding sequence is TGCGCCAGCAGCCAAGATCTACGGCGGGGGGGCCCAGGCACCGGGGAGCTGTTTTTT. It translates to CASSQDLRRGGPGTGELFF.

The chain recombines TRBV11-1 with TRBJ2-2; 8 bases map to TRBD1. This CDR3 comprises 16 residues. The V gene's germline CDR1 is SGHAT and CDR2 FQDESV (reference sequence). V lost 3 bases, J lost 5 bases, and 8 bases stayed unmatched. The CDR3 protein is CASSFRQGARTGELFF. In nucleotides, the CDR3 is TGTGCCAGCAGCTTTAGGCAGGGGGCGAGAACCGGGGAGCTGTTTTTT.

This clone occurred once. The gene calls are TRBV4-3 and TRBJ1-3, with D possibly being TRBD1 (5 bases). Trimming cost V 4 bases and J 0 bases, with 10 bases left between them. CDR1 and CDR2 (germline): LGHNA, YSLEER. The CDR3 consists of 15 residues. The CDR3 here is CASSPTVSSGNTIYF. In DNA form, the CDR3 reads TGCGCCAGCAGCCCGACAGTTAGCTCTGGAAACACCATATATTTT.

The chain is built from TRBV21-1 and TRBJ1-5; the table's D gene call, TRBD1, was not cross checked with the DNA. TRBV21-1 is deemed a pseudogene. This CDR3 region has 20 residues. Here the CDR3 DNA reads TGTGCCAGCAGCAAGGGGGAAAGGACAGGGGGATATTATAGCAATCAGCCCCAGCATTTT. Translated: CASSKGERTGGYYSNQPQHF.

The CDR3 nucleotides are TGCGCCAGCAGCCAAGCAGCGGGGATGGGTGAGACCCAGTACTTC. It codes for CASSQAAGMGETQYF. The chain combines TRBV4-1 with TRBJ2-5, with 7 bases aligning to TRBD2. J lost 5 bases, V lost 1 base, and 7 bases had no gene match. The CDR3 has 15 residues. The germline gives CDR1 MGHRA, CDR2 YSYEKL.

V and J are TRBV5-4 and TRBJ2-5; TRBD1 agrees at 8 bases. Per the germline V gene, CDR1 is SGHNT and CDR2 is YYREEE (reference sequence). Trimming at V came to 2 bases and at J to 5 bases, leaving 8 bases not matched to a gene. The CDR3 extends over 15 amino acids. The CDR3 bases are TGTGCCAGCAGCTTTCAACAGGGGGTTGGGGAGACCCAGTACTTC. Protein sequence: CASSFQQGVGETQYF.

J is TRBJ2-7 and V is TRBV10-3; tentatively, D is TRBD1 (6 bases). The CDR3 is made up of 14 amino acids. Germline V lookup: CDR1 ENHRY, CDR2 SYGVKD. Trimming left V 6 bases short and J 0 bases short, with 12 bases between. CDR3: CAISWDTSSYEQYF. DNA of the CDR3: TGTGCCATCAGCTGGGACACGAGCTCCTACGAGCAGTACTTC.

This rearrangement joins TRBV4-2 to TRBJ1-2; 9 bases match TRBD1. V shed 0 bases and J 6 bases; nucleotides not matched to a gene: 5. This CDR3 has 15 amino acids. The germline CDR1 and CDR2 sequences are LGHNA and YNFKEQ. The CDR3 is CASSQEARTGDGYTF. As DNA, the CDR3 is TGTGCCAGCAGCCAAGAAGCCAGGACAGGGGATGGCTACACCTTC.

The V gene is TRBV18, the J gene TRBJ1-2; a weak D match, TRBD1 (5 bases). Germline V gene sequence: CDR1 KGHSH, CDR2 LQKENI. This CDR3 spans 14 amino acids. Trimming cost V 4 bases and J 0 bases, with 9 bases left between them. This chain's CDR3 is CASSHGGTNYGYTF. The DNA for the CDR3 is TGTGCCAGCTCACACGGGGGAACTAACTATGGCTACACCTTC.

This chain links TRBV19 with TRBJ2-2, with D possibly matching TRBD2 (7 bases). This CDR3 region has 16 residues. V was clipped by 6 bases and J by 4 bases, with 18 bases between them. CDR1 is LNHDA, CDR2 SQIVND, per germline (reference sequence). The DNA of the CDR3 is TGTGCCAGTAGGGGGCTTTTGGGGGGGCTCACCGGGGAGCTGTTTTTT. Translated, it gives CASRGLLGGLTGELFF.

The chain links TRBV7-2 to TRBJ2-3, with 11 positions matching TRBD2. V shed 3 bases and J 6 bases; nucleotides not matched to a gene: 5. The CDR3 consists of 15 residues. Germline V gives CDR1 SGHTA, CDR2 FQGNSA. The CDR3 region has the DNA TGTGCCAGCAGCTTCCAACTAGCGGGGGAGGATACGCAGTATTTT. Its translation: CASSFQLAGEDTQYF.

This clone was found once. This chain connects TRBV6-5 to TRBJ1-3; D unclear. Trimming stripped 4 bases from V and 3 bases from J, with 13 bases between. The CDR3 is 15 residues long. CDR1 and CDR2 (germline): MNHEY, SVGAGI. Written as DNA, the CDR3 is TGTGCCAGCAGTTCAGGTGAATTCAGTGGAAACACCATATATTTT. Encoded protein: CASSSGEFSGNTIYF.

This clone was counted only a few times. CDR3 DNA: TGTGCCAGTGAGACAGCAATCGGTGGCTACACCTTC. This codes for CASETAIGGYTF. The rearrangement uses TRBV19 and TRBJ1-2; D perhaps matches TRBD1 (5 bases). CDR1 is LNHDA and CDR2 is SQIVND in the germline V gene (reference sequence). This CDR3 region has 12 residues. V lost 8 bases to trimming and J lost 7 bases, with 14 bases between them.

The rearrangement joins TRBV29-1 to TRBJ2-7, with 7 bases identical to TRBD1. The CDR3 sequence is 15 residues long. Looked up from germline, CDR1 is SQVTM and CDR2 is ANQGSEA. V shed 7 bases and J 1 base; nucleotides not matched to a gene: 13. CDR3 sequence (DNA): TGCAGCGCCTCTCCCGATGGGACAGCTTCCTACGAGCAGTACTTC. This encodes CSASPDGTASYEQYF.

About this clone: At one of its ends the junction is not consistent with the germline gene, which may arise from a read error. J is TRBJ1-1 and V is TRBV7-3; possibly TRBD1 for D (6 bases). The germline CDR1 and CDR2 sequences are SGHTA and FQGTGA. The CDR3 has 13 amino acids. CDR3 bases: TGTGCCAGCAGGGGCGGATGGGACACTGAAACTTTCTTT. It codes for CASRGGWDTETFF.